This record covers a single TCR beta chain. The authors ran a second PCR of 7 to 11 cycles using a sample-barcoded 5' primer and a J-beta primer mix. TCRdb re-called the 5' RACE reads through MiXCR, storing one row per CDR3 protein. The table has more than 700,000 distinct CDR3 sequences, approximately 55% seen once. This entry comes from a study of blood T cells in healthy people across ages. This CDR3 is built from 15 residues. In germline, CDR1 is KGHDR, CDR2 SFDVKD. Between the trimmed V and J ends, which lost 4 bases and 2 bases, there was a span of 12 bases. The receptor comes from an older man in good health. The chain uses TRBV24-1 and TRBJ2-3; D unresolved. Sequences were obtained from blood. CDR3 DNA: TGTGCCACCAGTGACCCCAGACCTTCCACAGATACGCAGTATTTT. It yields the protein CATSDPRPSTDTQYF.